This TCR beta chain is from a study of blood T cell repertoires in COVID-19. Authors' analysis steps: Estimates of nucleated cell counts were drawn from the amplification of reference gene primers. Clones were read by immunoSEQ multiplex PCR, and TCRdb kept only the in-frame ones, dropping some. Clone size and V and J calls were adopted from that table, with D and trimming inferred from the DNA. The profile shows around 140,000 clones, around 89% of them singletons. Sequenced: peripheral blood. This receptor was identified in a man aged 45 to 65 with active or convalescent COVID-19.

Here the CDR3 reads CASSLEGGLLGETQYF. The CDR3 bases are TGTGCCAGCAGCTTAGAAGGGGGCCTCCTCGGAGAGACCCAGTACTTC. The chain combines TRBV7-7 with TRBJ2-5, with TRBD1 matching over 7 bases. The trim removed 1 base at V and 4 bases at J, leaving 9 bases unmatched. The CDR3 is 16 amino acids. The germline V gene has CDR1 SSHAT and CDR2 FNYEAQ (reference sequence).